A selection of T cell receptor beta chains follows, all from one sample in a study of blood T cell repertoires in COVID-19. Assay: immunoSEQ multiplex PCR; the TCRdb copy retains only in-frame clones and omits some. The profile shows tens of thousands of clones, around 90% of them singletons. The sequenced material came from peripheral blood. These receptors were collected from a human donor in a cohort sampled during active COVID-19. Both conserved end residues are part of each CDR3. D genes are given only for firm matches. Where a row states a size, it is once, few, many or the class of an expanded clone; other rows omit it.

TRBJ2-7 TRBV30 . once CAWSTRQTYEQYF TGTGCCTGGAGTACCAGACAGACCTACGAGCAGTACTTC
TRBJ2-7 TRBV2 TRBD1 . CASSRQGGNEQYF TGTGCCAGCAGTAGACAGGGTGGCAACGAGCAGTACTTC
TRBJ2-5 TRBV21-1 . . CASPRTGSQETQYF TGTGCCAGCCCCCGGACAGGAAGCCAAGAGACCCAGTACTTC
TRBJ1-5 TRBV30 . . CAWRYSNQPQHF TGTGCCTGGAGATATAGCAATCAGCCCCAGCATTTT
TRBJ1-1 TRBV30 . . CAWNTWEGTEAFF TGTGCCTGGAATACCTGGGAGGGAACTGAAGCTTTCTTT
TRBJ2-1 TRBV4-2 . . CASSQIITSNYNEQFF TGTGCCAGCAGCCAAATCATTACTAGTAATTACAATGAGCAGTTCTTC
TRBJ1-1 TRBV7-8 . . CASRLAGINTEAFF TGTGCCAGCAGGTTGGCAGGGATAAACACTGAAGCTTTCTTT
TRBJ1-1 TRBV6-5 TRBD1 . CASSAGQGSFTEAFF TGTGCCAGCAGCGCGGGACAGGGGTCGTTCACTGAAGCTTTCTTT
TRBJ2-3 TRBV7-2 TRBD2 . CASSSSGGGTDTQYF TGTGCCAGCAGCTCCAGCGGGGGGGGCACAGATACGCAGTATTTT
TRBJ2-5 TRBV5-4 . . CASSLPGLGETQYF TGTGCCAGCAGCTTGCCGGGACTCGGAGAGACCCAGTACTTC
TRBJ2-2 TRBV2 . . CASQATLNTGELFF TGTGCCAGCCAGGCGACCCTGAACACCGGGGAGCTGTTTTTT
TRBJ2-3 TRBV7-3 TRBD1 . CASAKDRADTQYF TGTGCCAGCGCAAAGGACAGGGCGGATACGCAGTATTTT
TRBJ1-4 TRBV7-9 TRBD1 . CASSNGQGEEKLFF TGTGCCAGCAGCAACGGACAGGGAGAGGAAAAACTGTTTTTT
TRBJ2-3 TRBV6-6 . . CASSRVTDTQYF TGTGCCAGCAGCCGCGTCACAGATACGCAGTATTTT
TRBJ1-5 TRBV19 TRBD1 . CASSIGTGGFQPQHF TGTGCCAGTAGTATAGGGACAGGGGGCTTTCAGCCCCAGCATTTT
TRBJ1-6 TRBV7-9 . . CASSMAGAMDSPLHF TGTGCCAGCAGTATGGCGGGGGCGATGGACTCACCCCTCCACTTT
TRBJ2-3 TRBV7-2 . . CASSPRDSTDTQYF TGTGCCAGCAGCCCGAGGGATAGCACAGATACGCAGTATTTT
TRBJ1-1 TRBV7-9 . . CASSLGRINTEAFF TGTGCCAGCAGCTTGGGCAGGATCAACACTGAAGCTTTCTTT
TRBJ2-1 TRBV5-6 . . CASSFWSSYNEQFF TGTGCCAGCAGCTTCTGGAGCTCCTACAATGAGCAGTTCTTC
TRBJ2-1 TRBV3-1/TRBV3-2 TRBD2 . CASSQEVRAGGPDNEQFF TGTGCCAGCAGCCAAGAAGTTAGAGCGGGAGGGCCTGACAATGAGCAGTTCTTC
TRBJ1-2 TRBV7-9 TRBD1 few CASSYDRDYGYTF TGTGCCAGCAGTTATGACAGGGACTATGGCTACACCTTC
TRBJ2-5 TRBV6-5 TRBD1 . CASSQDRVEETQYF TGTGCCAGCAGCCAGGACAGGGTCGAGGAGACCCAGTACTTC
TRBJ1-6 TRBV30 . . CAWRRAGDNSPLHF TGTGCCTGGAGGCGGGCGGGCGATAATTCACCCCTCCACTTT
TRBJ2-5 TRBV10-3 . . CAISESYSESGETQYF TGTGCCATCAGTGAGAGCTATAGCGAGTCGGGCGAGACCCAGTACTTC
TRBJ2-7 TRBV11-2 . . CASSTRTDSYEQYF TGTGCCAGCAGCACTCGGACAGACTCCTACGAGCAGTACTTC
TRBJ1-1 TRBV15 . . CATSREHSNRVPEAFF TGTGCCACCAGCAGAGAGCACTCTAACAGGGTCCCTGAAGCTTTCTTT
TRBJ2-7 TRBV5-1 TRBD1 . CASSQTGDRYEQYF TGCGCCAGCAGCCAGACAGGGGATCGCTACGAGCAGTACTTC
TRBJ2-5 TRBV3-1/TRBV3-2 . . CASSPPRGEGGTQYF TGTGCCAGCAGCCCACCCAGAGGGGAGGGGGGGACCCAGTACTTC